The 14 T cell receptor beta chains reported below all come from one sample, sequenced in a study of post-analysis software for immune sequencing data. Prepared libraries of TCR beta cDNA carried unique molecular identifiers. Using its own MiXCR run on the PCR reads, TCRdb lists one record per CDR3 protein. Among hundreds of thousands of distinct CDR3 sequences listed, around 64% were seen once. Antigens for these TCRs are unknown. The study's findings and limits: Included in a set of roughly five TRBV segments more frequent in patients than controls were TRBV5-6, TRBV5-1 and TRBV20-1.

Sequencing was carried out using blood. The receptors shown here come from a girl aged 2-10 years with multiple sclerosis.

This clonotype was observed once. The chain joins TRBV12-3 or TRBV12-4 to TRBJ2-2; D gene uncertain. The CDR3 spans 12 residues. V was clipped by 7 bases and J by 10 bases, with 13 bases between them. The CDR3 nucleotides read TGTGCCAGCACCATACTCCCGTTGGAGCTGTTTTTT. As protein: CASTILPLELFF.

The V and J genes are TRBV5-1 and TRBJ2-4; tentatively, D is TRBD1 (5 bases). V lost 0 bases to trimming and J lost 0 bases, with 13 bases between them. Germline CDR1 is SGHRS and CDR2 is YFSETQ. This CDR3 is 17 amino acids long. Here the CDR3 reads CASSLEAGLLAKNIQYF. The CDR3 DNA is TGCGCCAGCAGCTTGGAAGCAGGGCTGCTAGCCAAAAACATTCAGTACTTC.

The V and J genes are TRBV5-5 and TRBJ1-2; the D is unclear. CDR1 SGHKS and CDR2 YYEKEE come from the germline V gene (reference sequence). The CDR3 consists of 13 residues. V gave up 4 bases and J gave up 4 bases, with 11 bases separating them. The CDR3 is CASSPGSPYGYTF. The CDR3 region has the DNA TGTGCCAGCAGCCCCGGGAGTCCCTATGGCTACACCTTC.

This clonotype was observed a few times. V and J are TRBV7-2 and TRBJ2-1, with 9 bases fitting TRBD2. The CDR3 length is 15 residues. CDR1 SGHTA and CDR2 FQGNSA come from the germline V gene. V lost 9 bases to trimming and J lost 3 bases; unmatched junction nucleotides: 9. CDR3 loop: CARRSISGSYNEQFF. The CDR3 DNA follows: TGTGCCAGACGATCGATTAGCGGGAGCTACAATGAGCAGTTCTTC.

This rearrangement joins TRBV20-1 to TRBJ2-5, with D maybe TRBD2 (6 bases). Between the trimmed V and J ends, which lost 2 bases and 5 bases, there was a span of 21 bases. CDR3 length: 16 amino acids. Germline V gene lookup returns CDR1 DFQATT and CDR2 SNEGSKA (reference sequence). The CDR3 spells CSARLAIAGSRETQYF. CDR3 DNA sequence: TGCAGTGCTAGACTCGCCATCGCGGGGAGCAGGGAGACCCAGTACTTC.

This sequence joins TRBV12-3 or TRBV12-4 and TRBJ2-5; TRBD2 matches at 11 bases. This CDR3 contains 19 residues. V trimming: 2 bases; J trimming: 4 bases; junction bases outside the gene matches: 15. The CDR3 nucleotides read TGTGCCAGCAGTTTACGAGTTAGCGGGGGGGCCTCGCGAGGAGAGACCCAGTACTTC. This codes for CASSLRVSGGASRGETQYF.

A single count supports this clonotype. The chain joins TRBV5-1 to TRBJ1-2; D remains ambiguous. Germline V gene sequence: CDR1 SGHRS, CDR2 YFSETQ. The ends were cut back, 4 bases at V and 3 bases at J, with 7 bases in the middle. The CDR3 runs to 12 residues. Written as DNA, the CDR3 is TGCGCCAGCAGCCCGGAGGACTATGGCTACACCTTC. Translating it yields CASSPEDYGYTF.

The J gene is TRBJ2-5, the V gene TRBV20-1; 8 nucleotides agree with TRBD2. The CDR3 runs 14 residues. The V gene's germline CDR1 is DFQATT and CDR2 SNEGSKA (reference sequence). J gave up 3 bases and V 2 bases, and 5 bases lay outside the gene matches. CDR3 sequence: CSARWGLVEETQYF. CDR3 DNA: TGCAGTGCTAGATGGGGACTAGTGGAAGAGACCCAGTACTTC.

CDR3 DNA: TGTGCCAGCAGCTTAGATCAGGAGGCAGGGAGTAGAACAGATACGCAGTATTTT. Encoded protein: CASSLDQEAGSRTDTQYF. The rearrangement joins TRBV11-2 to TRBJ2-3; D could derive from TRBD1 or TRBD2 (5 bases each). The CDR3 is 18 residues long. V dropped 0 bases and J dropped 3 bases, with 19 bases sitting between them. Germline V gives CDR1 SGHAT, CDR2 FQNNGV.

The DNA for the CDR3 is TGTGCCAGCAGCTCATGGACCCGAAGCAATGAGCAGTTCTTC. This encodes CASSSWTRSNEQFF. The chain combines TRBV11-2 with TRBJ2-1; D gene uncertain. Germline lookup yields CDR1 SGHAT and CDR2 FQNNGV. The CDR3 runs 14 residues. The V and J ends lost 4 bases and 6 bases respectively, with 13 bases between them.

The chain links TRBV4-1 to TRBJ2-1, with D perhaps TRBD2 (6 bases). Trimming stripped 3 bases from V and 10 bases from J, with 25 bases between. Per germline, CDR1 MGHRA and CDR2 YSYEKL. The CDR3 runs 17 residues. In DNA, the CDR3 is TGCGCCAGCAGCCAGGAGATTTCCGGGACTTCTGTGGGAGAGCAGTTCTTC. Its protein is CASSQEISGTSVGEQFF.

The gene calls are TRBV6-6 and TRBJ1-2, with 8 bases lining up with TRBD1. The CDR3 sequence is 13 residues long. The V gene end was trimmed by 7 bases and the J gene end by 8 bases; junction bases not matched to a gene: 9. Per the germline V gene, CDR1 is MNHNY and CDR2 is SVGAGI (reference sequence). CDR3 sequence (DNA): TGTGCCAGCACCTTGGACAGGGTGGACGGCTACACCTTC. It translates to CASTLDRVDGYTF.

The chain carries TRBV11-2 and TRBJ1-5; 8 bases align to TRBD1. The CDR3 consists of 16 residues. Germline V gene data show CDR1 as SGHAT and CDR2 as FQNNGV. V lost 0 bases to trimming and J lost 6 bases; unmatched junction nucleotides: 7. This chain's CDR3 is CASSLDSRGLGQPQHF. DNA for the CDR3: TGTGCCAGCAGCTTAGATAGCAGGGGGCTAGGTCAGCCCCAGCATTTT.

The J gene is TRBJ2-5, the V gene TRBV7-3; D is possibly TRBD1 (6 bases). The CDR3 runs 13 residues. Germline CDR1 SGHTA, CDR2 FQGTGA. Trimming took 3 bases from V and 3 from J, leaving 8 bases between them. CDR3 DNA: TGTGCCAGCAGCTTGGGGGACAAAGAGACCCAGTACTTC. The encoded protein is CASSLGDKETQYF.